Shown below are 27 T cell receptor beta chains from a single sample sequenced in a study of blood T cell repertoires in COVID-19. Sequencing was performed with immunoSEQ multiplex PCR; in TCRdb, only in-frame clones are kept and a portion is missing. The sample lists over 85,000 clones, around nine tenths occurring once. Sequenced material: peripheral blood. These receptors were obtained from a human donor in a cohort sampled during active COVID-19.

Only one count was recorded for this clone. The rearrangement uses TRBV2 and TRBJ1-3, with D perhaps matching TRBD1 (5 bases). V was cut by 7 bases and J by 4 bases, with 20 bases left in between. The V gene's germline CDR1 is SNHLY and CDR2 FYNNEI. The CDR3 spans 16 residues. The chain's CDR3 is CASIGWGGAGGNTIYF. CDR3 nucleotide sequence: TGTGCCAGCATTGGGTGGGGAGGGGCTGGCGGAAACACCATATATTTT.

The chain carries TRBV29-1 and TRBJ1-1; perhaps TRBD1 as D (6 bases). Germline lookup yields CDR1 SQVTM and CDR2 ANQGSEA. The CDR3 loop spans 14 amino acids. The germline V and J ends were trimmed by 2 bases and 6 bases, with 16 bases remaining between them. The CDR3 sequence is CSVEKLHGGAEAFF. The CDR3 nucleotides are TGCAGCGTTGAAAAACTGCATGGGGGCGCTGAAGCTTTCTTT.

The rearrangement links TRBV24-1 to TRBJ1-2; 8 bases map to TRBD1. CDR1 and CDR2 from the germline V gene are KGHDR and SFDVKD. The CDR3 extends over 16 amino acids. J was trimmed by 0 bases and V by 5 bases; bases with no gene match: 7. CDR3 in amino acids: CATSAPQDRANYGYTF. The CDR3 DNA sequence: TGTGCCACCAGTGCCCCCCAGGACAGGGCTAACTATGGCTACACCTTC.

This clone was seen a single time. The chain has TRBV30 and TRBJ1-2, with D possibly matching TRBD1 (5 bases). CDR3 length: 14 residues. Looked up from germline, CDR1 is GTSNPN and CDR2 is SVGIG (reference sequence). With 2 bases removed from V and 4 bases from J, the gap between germline ends came to 14 bases. Here the CDR3 reads CAWSLKGAVYGYTF. The CDR3 region has the DNA TGTGCCTGGAGTTTAAAAGGGGCGGTCTATGGCTACACCTTC. Full variable domain (outside the CDR3, taken from reference TRBV30 and TRBJ1-2): SQTIHQWPATLVQPVGSPLSLECTVEGTSNPNLYWYRQAAGRGLQLLFYSVGIGQISSEVPQNLSASRPQDRQFILSSKKLLLSDSGFYLCAWSLKGAVYGYTFGSGTRLTVV.

In its sample, this clone was seen a few times. The chain recombines TRBV29-1 with TRBJ1-1; 8 nucleotides align to TRBD1. The ends lost 4 bases at V and 5 bases at J; junction bases unmatched: 3. CDR1 is SQVTM and CDR2 is ANQGSEA in the germline V gene. The CDR3 runs 12 residues. For the CDR3, the DNA is TGCAGCGTTGCCCGGACAGGGACTGAAGCTTTCTTT. It specifies CSVARTGTEAFF.

The rearrangement joins TRBV28 to TRBJ2-4; perhaps TRBD2 as D (5 bases). Germline CDR1 reads MDHEN; CDR2 reads SYDVKM. The CDR3 contains 13 residues. V lost 4 bases and J lost 8, with 12 bases in between. The CDR3 loop is CASSSGSPDIQYF. CDR3 DNA: TGTGCCAGCAGTTCGGGGAGCCCCGACATTCAGTACTTC.

V and J are TRBV11-2 and TRBJ2-7; D is possibly TRBD1 (6 bases). The CDR3 length is 15 residues. Trimming removed 1 base from V and 2 bases from J, with 12 bases in between. CDR1 and CDR2 (germline): SGHAT, FQNNGV. The DNA of the CDR3 is TGTGCCAGCAGCTTAGGTATGGACAGCACCTACGAGCAGTACTTC. It yields the protein CASSLGMDSTYEQYF.

The CDR3 DNA is TGTGCCAGCAGCTCCCTCGGAGATACGCAGTATTTT. Translation gives CASSSLGDTQYF. The chain links TRBV5-5 to TRBJ2-3, with D unclear. Germline V CDR1 and CDR2: SGHKS, YYEKEE (reference sequence). V was shortened by 3 bases and J by 5 bases, with 7 bases between the two germline ends. CDR3 length: 12 amino acids.

CDR3 sequence: CASSQDGGAADTQYF. The CDR3 nucleotides read TGTGCCAGCAGCCAAGATGGGGGGGCAGCAGATACGCAGTATTTT. The chain is built from TRBV4-2 and TRBJ2-3; D is perhaps TRBD2 (7 bases). The CDR3 spans 15 residues. With 0 bases removed from V and 4 bases from J, the gap between germline ends came to 11 bases. The germline CDR1 and CDR2 sequences are LGHNA and YNFKEQ.

V usage is TRBV11-3 and J usage is TRBJ2-7, with D tentatively TRBD1 (6 bases). The CDR3 spans 13 residues. V was cut by 3 bases and J by 4 bases, with 10 bases left in between. Germline loops: CDR1 SGHNT, CDR2 YENEEA. The CDR3 protein is CASSLDRGYEQYF. CDR3 in DNA: TGTGCCAGCAGCTTGGACAGAGGTTACGAGCAGTACTTC.

This CDR3 is CASSQTTSGNQETQYF. CDR3 sequence (DNA): TGCGCCAGCAGCCAGACGACTAGCGGGAACCAAGAGACCCAGTACTTC. V and J are TRBV4-1 and TRBJ2-5; TRBD2 matches at 11 bases. The CDR3 is 16 amino acids. Germline values: CDR1 MGHRA, CDR2 YSYEKL. The junction had 3 bases not matched to a gene; V was cut back by 3 bases and J by 0 bases.

The chain recombines TRBV15 with TRBJ1-4; D remains ambiguous. V lost 11 bases to trimming and J lost 7 bases, with 17 bases between them. The CDR3 has 13 residues. The germline V gene encodes CDR1 LNHNV and CDR2 YYDKDF (reference sequence). The CDR3 coding sequence is TGTGCCGCCTCGGGCGGGTTGAGTGAAAAACTGTTTTTT. Amino acids: CAASGGLSEKLFF.

The V gene is TRBV7-9, the J gene TRBJ1-3; D may be TRBD1 (6 bases). V lost 4 bases and J lost 3, with 13 bases in between. This CDR3 is 15 amino acids long. In germline, CDR1 is SEHNR, CDR2 FQNEAQ (reference sequence). CDR3 in amino acids: CASSSRGGFGNTIYF. In nucleotides, the CDR3 is TGTGCCAGCAGCTCTAGGGGGGGATTTGGAAACACCATATATTTT.

The chain carries TRBV6-5 and TRBJ1-1, with a weak D call TRBD1 (5 bases). The V end was cut by 8 bases, the J end by 0 bases, with 10 bases between. The CDR3 spans 13 residues. CDR1 and CDR2 (germline): MNHEY, SVGAGI. The CDR3 sequence: CASGDSLNTEAFF. For the CDR3, the DNA is TGTGCCAGCGGAGACAGTTTGAACACTGAAGCTTTCTTT.

The gene calls are TRBV7-3 and TRBJ1-1; tentatively, D is TRBD1 (6 bases). From germline, CDR1 is SGHTA and CDR2 FQGTGA. V lost 0 bases to trimming and J lost 4 bases, with 9 bases between them. CDR3 length: 14 residues. The chain's CDR3 is CASSLTGGVTEAFF. DNA for the CDR3: TGTGCCAGCAGCTTAACAGGGGGAGTCACTGAAGCTTTCTTT.

The rearrangement links TRBV19 to TRBJ2-7, with 9 positions matching TRBD1. Germline V gives CDR1 LNHDA, CDR2 SQIVND (reference sequence). CDR3 size: 14 residues. Trimming removed 6 bases from V and 1 base from J; junction bases left unmatched: 4. CDR3 nucleotides: TGTGCCAGTAGGATCGGGACAGGGTCCTACGAGCAGTACTTC. Translating gives CASRIGTGSYEQYF.

This clone was seen more than once but under ten times. V gene TRBV2 combines with J gene TRBJ2-3; perhaps TRBD2 as D (6 bases). The CDR3 contains 16 residues. The ends were cut back, 2 bases at V and 4 bases at J, with 16 bases in the middle. Germline CDR1 is SNHLY and CDR2 is FYNNEI. The CDR3 region has the DNA TGTGCCAGCAGTGAAAGTCTCGGGAGTAGGGCAGATACGCAGTATTTT. Protein: CASSESLGSRADTQYF.

The chain recombines TRBV18 with TRBJ1-5; no definite D call. Trimming removed 2 bases at V and 3 bases at J, with 8 bases between. The CDR3 runs to 14 residues. In germline, CDR1 is KGHSH, CDR2 LQKENI. Here the CDR3 DNA reads TGTGCCAGCTCACCAGACGGAGACAATCAGCCCCAGCATTTT. Amino acids: CASSPDGDNQPQHF.

This clone is a singleton in its sample. This chain joins TRBV4-2 and TRBJ2-2; D not resolved. The CDR3 is made up of 17 amino acids. The V end was cut by 1 base, the J end by 0 bases, with 12 bases between. The V gene's germline CDR1 is LGHNA and CDR2 YNFKEQ. The CDR3 region has the DNA TGTGCCAGCAGCCAAGTTTTTCGAGATGCGAACACCGGGGAGCTGTTTTTT. It translates to CASSQVFRDANTGELFF.

This rearrangement joins TRBV28 to TRBJ1-5; unclear D gene. Germline V gives CDR1 MDHEN, CDR2 SYDVKM. The CDR3 length is 15 residues. Trimming pared 3 bases from V and 4 bases from J, leaving 13 bases between. The CDR3 DNA reads as TGTGCCAGCAGTTTGGGGAGGTCGTTGAATCAGCCCCAGCATTTT. Translated, it gives CASSLGRSLNQPQHF.

The chain recombines TRBV6-5 with TRBJ1-1; tentatively, D is TRBD1 (5 bases). CDR3 length equals 14 residues. Trimming took off 10 bases at V and 1 base at J, with 16 bases between the two ends. The V gene's germline CDR1 is MNHEY and CDR2 SVGAGI. CDR3 sequence reads: CATQPGLRNTEAFF. The CDR3 DNA follows: TGTGCCACCCAACCGGGACTTAGGAACACTGAAGCTTTCTTT.

This sequence joins TRBV20-1 and TRBJ1-2; perhaps TRBD1 as D (6 bases). The germline V gene has CDR1 DFQATT and CDR2 SNEGSKA (reference sequence). The CDR3 is 11 amino acids. V was pared by 3 bases and J by 6 bases, with 8 bases between. CDR3 sequence (DNA): TGCAGTGCTAGCGCAGGGGATGGCTACACCTTC. It yields the protein CSASAGDGYTF.

The V call is TRBV6-1, the J call TRBJ1-1, with TRBD1 matching 7 bases. CDR1 is MNHNS, CDR2 SASEGT, per germline. V shed 3 bases, J shed 1 base, and the junction held 2 bases outside the gene matches. The CDR3 runs 14 residues. DNA for the CDR3: TGTGCCAGCAGTGATTACAGGGGGAACACTGAAGCTTTCTTT. Encoded protein: CASSDYRGNTEAFF.

The V call is TRBV5-1, the J call TRBJ2-7, with D tentatively TRBD2 (5 bases). This CDR3 has 14 residues. Deletions cut 4 bases from V and 1 base from J, with 12 bases between. The germline V gene encodes CDR1 SGHRS and CDR2 YFSETQ. The CDR3, as DNA: TGCGCCAGCAGCGAGGGCGGAGTTTCCTACGAGCAGTACTTC. It translates to CASSEGGVSYEQYF.

The chain recombines TRBV6-6 with TRBJ1-6; the D gene is possibly TRBD1 (6 bases). Germline assignment: CDR1 MNHNY and CDR2 SVGAGI (reference sequence). This CDR3 region has 13 residues. V shed 5 bases and J shed 7 bases, with 9 bases lying between them. DNA for the CDR3: TGTGCCAGCAGTGCGGGGGCAAATTCACCCCTCCACTTT. Protein: CASSAGANSPLHF.

DNA of the CDR3: TGCGCCAGCAGCTTGGTTACCCTAGCTCAGGACGAGCAGTACTTC. Protein: CASSLVTLAQDEQYF. This chain uses TRBV5-1 with TRBJ2-7; D is possibly TRBD2 (5 bases). The CDR3 length is 15 residues. V was pared by 0 bases and J by 5 bases, with 15 bases between. From germline, CDR1 is SGHRS and CDR2 YFSETQ.

The genes are TRBV9 and TRBJ2-1; 8 bases align to TRBD2. CDR3 length: 16 residues. Trimming cost V 0 bases and J 3 bases; bases outside gene matches: 5. CDR1 SGDLS and CDR2 YYNGEE come from the germline V gene. The CDR3 DNA reads as TGTGCCAGCAGCGTAGACCCGGGGGGGATCTACAATGAGCAGTTCTTC. It encodes CASSVDPGGIYNEQFF.